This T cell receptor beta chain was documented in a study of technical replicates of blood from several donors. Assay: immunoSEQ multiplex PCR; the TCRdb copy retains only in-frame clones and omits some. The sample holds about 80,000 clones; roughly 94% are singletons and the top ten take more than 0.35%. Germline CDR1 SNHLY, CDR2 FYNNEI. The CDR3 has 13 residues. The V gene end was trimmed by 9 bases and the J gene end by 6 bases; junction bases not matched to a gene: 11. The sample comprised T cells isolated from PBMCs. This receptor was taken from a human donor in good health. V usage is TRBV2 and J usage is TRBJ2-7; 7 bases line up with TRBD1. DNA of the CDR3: TGTGCCAGTGGGACAGAACTAGGGGTCGAGCAGTACTTC. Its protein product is CASGTELGVEQYF.